Following are 20 T cell receptor beta chains from one sample sequenced in a study of blood T cell repertoires in COVID-19 (dated by TCRdb to between 2020 and 2021). The method was the immunoSEQ multiplex PCR assay. The source is immuneACCESS, and TCRdb retained only in-frame sequences with V and J called. Part of the clones is not carried over; for the studies checked, unresolved V genes explain less than half of this, and the remainder is unexplained. A total of 90,000 to 120,000 clones appear in this sample, about three quarters of them only once. Jointly, the top ten make up 4% to 5.5% of the sample. The sample consisted of peripheral blood. The receptors originated from an older man with acute or convalescent COVID-19.

The chain carries TRBV29-1 and TRBJ1-5; the D is unclear. This CDR3 has 13 amino acids. Germline-derived CDR1 and CDR2 are SQVTM and ANQGSEA. Trimming shortened V by 6 bases and J by 5 bases, and 14 bases separated the two germline ends. In nucleotides, the CDR3 is TGCAGCGTGGGGTCGGGCGGGGATCAGCCCCAGCATTTT. Protein: CSVGSGGDQPQHF.

This clone has only a few counts. V usage is TRBV29-1 and J usage is TRBJ2-1, with 7 nucleotides matching TRBD2. Germline V gene lookup returns CDR1 SQVTM and CDR2 ANQGSEA. The V and J ends lost 3 bases and 2 bases, in that order; junction bases with no gene match: 4. The CDR3 runs to 14 residues. In DNA form, the CDR3 reads TGCAGCGTTGATAAGGGAGGGGCCTACAATGAGCAGTTCTTC. Translation gives CSVDKGGAYNEQFF.

The genes are TRBV2 and TRBJ2-2; perhaps TRBD2 as D (6 bases). Germline CDR1 is SNHLY and CDR2 is FYNNEI. V shed 5 bases and J shed 3 bases, with 16 bases lying between them. This CDR3 has 16 amino acids. The CDR3 loop reads CASSSREAADTGELFF. The DNA for the CDR3 is TGTGCCAGCAGTTCGAGGGAGGCTGCCGACACCGGGGAGCTGTTTTTT.

DNA for the CDR3: TGTGCCAGCAGCTTGACCCTCTACCGGACAGGGGAAAGAGGCTACACCTTC. It codes for CASSLTLYRTGERGYTF. The rearrangement joins TRBV5-4 to TRBJ1-2; TRBD1 matches 9 bases. In germline, CDR1 is SGHNT, CDR2 YYREEE (reference sequence). The CDR3 covers 17 residues. Unmatched junction bases numbered 15, after V lost 1 base and J lost 8 bases.

Comments on this clone: At the DNA level, this CDR3 is encoded by other sequences in the same sample as well. The genes are TRBV9 and TRBJ1-1, with D maybe TRBD1 (5 bases). CDR3 length equals 13 residues. Germline CDR1 and CDR2: SGDLS and YYNGEE. V dropped 7 bases and J dropped 0 bases, with 10 bases sitting between them. CDR3 protein: CASGRGMNTEAFF. The CDR3 DNA reads TGTGCCAGCGGTAGGGGCATGAACACTGAAGCTTTCTTT.

The rearrangement links TRBV7-9 to TRBJ2-3; 7 bases align to TRBD2. V lost 2 bases and J lost 0; bases outside the gene matches: 8. The germline V gene has CDR1 SEHNR and CDR2 FQNEAQ (reference sequence). This CDR3 is built from 17 residues. In DNA, the CDR3 is TGTGCCAGCAGCTTACGCTGGGAGGGCCTCAGCACAGATACGCAGTATTTT. Amino acid sequence: CASSLRWEGLSTDTQYF.

The chain carries TRBV19 and TRBJ1-1; 9 bases are a match to TRBD1. Looked up from germline, CDR1 is LNHDA and CDR2 is SQIVND (reference sequence). The CDR3 spans 15 residues. J was trimmed by 7 bases and V by 4 bases; bases with no gene match: 10. This CDR3 is CASSRGNRGQGEAFF. In DNA, the CDR3 is TGTGCCAGTAGTAGGGGGAACAGGGGGCAAGGTGAAGCTTTCTTT.

V usage is TRBV7-2 and J usage is TRBJ2-7; 9 positions agree with TRBD2. CDR3 length equals 15 residues. Trimming cost V 2 bases and J 0 bases; bases outside gene matches: 2. Looked up from germline, CDR1 is SGHTA and CDR2 is FQGNSA. In DNA form, the CDR3 reads TGTGCCAGCAGCTTATCTAGCGGGGACTCCTACGAGCAGTACTTC. It encodes CASSLSSGDSYEQYF.

Here the CDR3 DNA reads TGTGCCAGCAGTTATTCAGGGGATCGCGACGAGCAGTACTTC. Protein product: CASSYSGDRDEQYF. The gene calls are TRBV6-5 and TRBJ2-7; D perhaps matches TRBD1 (6 bases). The ends were cut back, 3 bases at V and 5 bases at J, with 14 bases in the middle. The germline CDR1 and CDR2 sequences are MNHEY and SVGAGI. This CDR3 region has 14 residues.

The chain links TRBV14 to TRBJ1-2; 8 positions match TRBD1. CDR1 is SGHDN, CDR2 FVKESK, per germline. Trimming cost V 4 bases and J 3 bases; bases outside gene matches: 10. This CDR3 spans 16 amino acids. The CDR3 protein is CASSLRTGRLDYGYTF. The CDR3 region has the DNA TGTGCCAGCAGCCTAAGGACAGGGAGATTGGACTATGGCTACACCTTC.

This clone was detected only once. The chain recombines TRBV5-1 with TRBJ1-2; 9 bases match TRBD1. With V trimmed by 3 bases and J by 5 bases, 2 bases remained unmatched. This CDR3 is built from 13 residues. CDR1 is SGHRS and CDR2 is YFSETQ in the germline V gene. DNA for the CDR3: TGCGCCAGCAGCTCGACAGGGGGGTATGGCTACACCTTC. Its translation: CASSSTGGYGYTF.

The chain recombines TRBV6-1 with TRBJ1-4, with TRBD1 matching over 8 bases. J gave up 8 bases and V 3 bases, and 11 bases lay outside the gene matches. This CDR3 region has 16 residues. The germline V gene encodes CDR1 MNHNS and CDR2 SASEGT. The CDR3 loop is CASSDPGGRGLEKLFF. CDR3 nucleotides: TGTGCCAGCAGTGACCCCGGTGGCAGGGGGCTCGAAAAACTGTTTTTT.

A few counts support this clone. The J gene is TRBJ1-6, the V gene TRBV3-1 (or the pseudogene TRBV3-2), with D unclear. This CDR3 is built from 15 residues. Germline V CDR1 and CDR2: LGHDT, YNNKEL (reference sequence). Trimming took off 5 bases at V and 0 bases at J, with 8 bases between the two ends. CDR3: CASSGESSYNSPLHF. DNA for the CDR3: TGTGCCAGCAGCGGGGAGAGCTCCTATAATTCACCCCTCCACTTT.

V and J are TRBV18 and TRBJ2-5, with 8 bases identical to TRBD1. V gave up 2 bases and J gave up 5 bases; unmatched junction bases: 7. The germline gives CDR1 KGHSH, CDR2 LQKENI. The CDR3 loop spans 15 amino acids. CDR3 sequence: CASSPGRGQRETQYF. In DNA, the CDR3 is TGTGCCAGCTCACCAGGCAGGGGGCAACGGGAGACCCAGTACTTC. Together with reference TRBV18 and TRBJ2-5, the CDR3 gives the full variable domain: NAGVMQNPRHLVRRRGQEARLRCSPMKGHSHVYWYRQLPEEGLKFMVYLQKENIIDESGMPKERFSAEFPKEGPSILRIQQVVRGDSAAYFCASSPGRGQRETQYFGPGTRLLVL.

This clone has more than one count but fewer than ten. This chain connects TRBV29-1 to TRBJ1-1; weak D call: TRBD1 (6 bases). Germline values: CDR1 SQVTM, CDR2 ANQGSEA. The CDR3 runs to 13 residues. V was clipped by 6 bases and J by 11 bases, with 22 bases between them. DNA of the CDR3: TGCAGCGTAGAGGGGGTCGGGCAAGGGGAGGCTTTCTTT. Translated, it gives CSVEGVGQGEAFF.

The chain carries TRBV5-1 and TRBJ2-3, with 15 bases matching TRBD2. Germline V gives CDR1 SGHRS, CDR2 YFSETQ. CDR3 length: 20 amino acids. Trimming cost V 4 bases and J 0 bases; bases outside gene matches: 12. CDR3 bases: TGCGCCAGCAGCCCTGCGGGACTAGCGGGGGGCCATACTAGCACAGATACGCAGTATTTT. Translation: CASSPAGLAGGHTSTDTQYF.

V is TRBV18 and J is TRBJ1-1, with D possibly matching TRBD1 (5 bases). Trimming pared 3 bases from V and 3 bases from J, leaving 14 bases between. The CDR3 is 15 residues long. Per germline, CDR1 KGHSH and CDR2 LQKENI. CDR3 coding DNA: TGTGCCAGCTCACCTCTACAGGCTAGCGACACTGAAGCTTTCTTT. Protein product: CASSPLQASDTEAFF. Together with reference TRBV18 and TRBJ1-1, the CDR3 gives the full variable domain: NAGVMQNPRHLVRRRGQEARLRCSPMKGHSHVYWYRQLPEEGLKFMVYLQKENIIDESGMPKERFSAEFPKEGPSILRIQQVVRGDSAAYFCASSPLQASDTEAFFGQGTRLTVV.

The rearrangement joins TRBV5-5 to TRBJ1-3, with TRBD1 matching 7 bases. Germline V gene data show CDR1 as SGHKS and CDR2 as YYEKEE (reference sequence). V gave up 0 bases and J gave up 1 base; unmatched junction bases: 7. This CDR3 region has 17 residues. CDR3 region: CASSLAGTVGSGNTIYF. CDR3 coding DNA: TGTGCCAGCAGCTTGGCCGGGACAGTCGGTTCTGGAAACACCATATATTTT. Together with reference TRBV5-5 and TRBJ1-3, the CDR3 gives the full variable domain: DAGVTQSPTHLIKTRGQQVTLRCSPISGHKSVSWYQQVLGQGPQFIFQYYEKEERGRGNFPDRFSARQFPNYSSELNVNALLLGDSALYLCASSLAGTVGSGNTIYFGEGSWLTVV.

The rearrangement links TRBV7-6 to TRBJ1-6, with 9 bases identical to TRBD1. The CDR3 runs to 22 residues. V lost 1 base and J lost 8; bases outside the gene matches: 24. From germline, CDR1 is SGHVS and CDR2 FNYEAQ. CDR3 protein: CASSLGAGSGTGNLWDDSPLHF. Here the CDR3 DNA reads TGTGCCAGCAGCTTAGGAGCCGGCTCCGGGACAGGGAATCTTTGGGATGATTCACCCCTCCACTTT.

The J gene is TRBJ2-5, the V gene TRBV29-1; D is undetermined. CDR1 is SQVTM, CDR2 ANQGSEA, per germline. This CDR3 is built from 10 residues. V dropped 5 bases and J dropped 1 base, with 2 bases sitting between them. The chain's CDR3 is CSVLQETQYF. In DNA, the CDR3 is TGCAGCGTTCTCCAAGAGACCCAGTACTTC.